A single sample gave rise to the 4 T cell receptor beta chains below, sequenced in a study of tumor-infiltrating lymphocytes in primary liver carcinoma. Taking about 20-31 mg of unsorted bulk tissue, the authors co-extracted RNA and DNA. A constant-region primer primed TCR beta cDNA synthesis from roughly 510 ng of total RNA. Three nested multiplex PCR rounds, a slightly modified ARM-PCR method, built the TCR beta libraries. A C-beta reverse primer was combined with TRBV1-TRBV30 forward primers in the first two PCR rounds, and each round had 10 cycles. TCRdb reprocessed the multiplex PCR reads via MiXCR and lists one record per CDR3 protein. The sample shows more than 30,000 distinct CDR3 sequences, 76% of them seen only once. The sequencing input was liver tumor tissue from sampling region 5. Noted subset: tumor region T5, tumor centre. These receptors were taken from a man in his forties with primary liver carcinoma and hepatitis B virus infection.

About this clonotype: Likely a read error: the CDR3 ends without its conserved phenylalanine or tryptophan. V gene TRBV5-5 combines with J gene TRBJ2-2; 8 positions agree with TRBD2. V shed 0 bases, J shed 5 bases, and the junction held 15 bases outside the gene matches. Germline V gene lookup returns CDR1 SGHKS and CDR2 YYEKEE (reference sequence). There are 19 residues in the CDR3. The CDR3 spells CASSLASPRSGSWTGELFL. The CDR3, as DNA: TGTGCCAGCAGCTTGGCTTCTCCCAGAAGCGGGAGTTGGACCGGGGAGCTGTTTTTA.

The chain employs TRBV6-1 and TRBJ1-1, with TRBD1 identical over 8 bases. Losses at the gene ends were 9 bases for V and 6 bases for J; bases not matched to a gene: 12. The CDR3 contains 14 residues. Per germline, CDR1 MNHNS and CDR2 SASEGT. The CDR3 spells CASLLGQGLSEAFF. The CDR3 DNA reads as TGTGCCAGTCTTCTAGGACAGGGATTGTCTGAAGCTTTCTTT.

This rearrangement joins TRBV6-5 to TRBJ1-4; D is unresolved. The CDR3 is 14 amino acids. Germline V gene lookup returns CDR1 MNHEY and CDR2 SVGAGI. With 6 bases removed from V and 13 bases from J, the gap between germline ends came to 21 bases. Here the CDR3 reads CASSLRVGLGRLFF. CDR3 sequence (DNA): TGTGCCAGCAGCTTACGGGTGGGGTTGGGAAGACTGTTTTTT.

Turning to this clonotype: Compared with germline, one end of the junction differs, possibly owing to a read error. V usage is TRBV4-1 and J usage is TRBJ2-7, with 10 bases identical to TRBD1. This CDR3 contains 14 residues. The germline V gene has CDR1 MGHRA and CDR2 YSYEKL. In nucleotides, the CDR3 is TGCGCCAGCAGGCAAGGGGACAGGGGAGGTGAGCAGTACTTC. Its protein is CASRQGDRGGEQYF.